This TCR beta chain came from a study of blood T cell repertoires in COVID-19. Study-wide background: Collection of acute and convalescent COVID-19 samples took place in the United States, Italy and Spain. PBMCs, B-cell-depleted T cells, or T cells provided the cDNA or gDNA that made up the material.

Per the authors' pipeline: Estimation of nucleated cell counts was performed using reference gene primer amplification. TCRdb's table, derived via immunoSEQ multiplex PCR, lists solely in-frame clones and lacks some. Clonal size and the V and J genes are those of that table, whereas D and trimming came from the DNA. This sample has under 250,000 clones, with around four fifths found just once. This clone was seen more than once but under ten times. The germline V gene encodes CDR1 LGHDT and CDR2 YNNKEL (reference sequence). V lost 4 bases, J lost 4 bases, and 7 bases stayed unmatched. The CDR3 has 16 residues.

Input material: peripheral blood. The rearrangement uses TRBV3-1 (or the pseudogene TRBV3-2) and TRBJ2-5; TRBD2 agrees at 12 bases. This TCR was recovered from a man aged 50 to 59 with acute or convalescent COVID-19. The CDR3 nucleotides are TGTGCCAGCAGCCCACCGACTAGCGGGAGTTCAGAGACCCAGTACTTC. Protein: CASSPPTSGSSETQYF.